The clone carrying this T cell receptor beta chain has only one observation. Antigen: not known. The entry originates in a study of T cell clonotyping in hematopoietic cell transplantation. Assay: immunoSEQ multiplex PCR; the TCRdb copy retains only in-frame clones and omits some. The repertoire holds 8,000 or so clones, less than 70% seen once, with roughly 21% in the top ten. This CDR3 region has 16 residues. The germline V gene has CDR1 SGHTA and CDR2 FQGNSA. The V end lost 5 bases, the J end lost 5 bases, and 19 bases lay between the germline ends. Study conclusions and caveats: Recipient TCR diversity dropped after transplant; expanded clonotypes rose from day 30 to 180. Without cell sorting, CD4 versus CD8 contributions remain unresolved.

Sequencing was performed on peripheral blood mononuclear cells, taken 100 days after allogeneic stem cell transplant. The chain employs TRBV7-2 and TRBJ2-1; possibly TRBD1 or TRBD2 for D (7 bases each). The receptor was isolated from a male patient aged 55 to 69 who had an allogeneic stem cell transplant from an unrelated donor, so the T cells may come from the graft donor. Some clones in this sample may be carry-over from other donors' samples. The CDR3 sequence: CASSLPGEGAHNEQFF. DNA of the CDR3: TGTGCCAGCAGCCTCCCGGGGGAGGGGGCGCACAATGAGCAGTTCTTC.